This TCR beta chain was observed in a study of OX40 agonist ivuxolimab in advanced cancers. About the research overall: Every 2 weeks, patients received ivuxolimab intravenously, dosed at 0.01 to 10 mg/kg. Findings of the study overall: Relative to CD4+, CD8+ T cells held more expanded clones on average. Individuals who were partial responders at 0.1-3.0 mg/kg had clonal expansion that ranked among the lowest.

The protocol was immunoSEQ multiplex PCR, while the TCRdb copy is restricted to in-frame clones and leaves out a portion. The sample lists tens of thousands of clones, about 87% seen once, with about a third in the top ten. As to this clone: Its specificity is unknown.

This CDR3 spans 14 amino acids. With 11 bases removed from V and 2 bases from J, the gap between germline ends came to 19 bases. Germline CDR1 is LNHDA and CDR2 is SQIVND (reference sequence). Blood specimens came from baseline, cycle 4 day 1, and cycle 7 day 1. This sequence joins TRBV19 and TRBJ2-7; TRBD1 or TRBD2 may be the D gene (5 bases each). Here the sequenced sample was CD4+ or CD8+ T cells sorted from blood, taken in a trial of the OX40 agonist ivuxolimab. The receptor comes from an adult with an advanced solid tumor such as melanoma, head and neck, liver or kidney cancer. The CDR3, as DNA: TGTGCCTCCGAGCCCGGGACCGCAACCTACGAGCAGTACTTC. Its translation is CASEPGTATYEQYF.